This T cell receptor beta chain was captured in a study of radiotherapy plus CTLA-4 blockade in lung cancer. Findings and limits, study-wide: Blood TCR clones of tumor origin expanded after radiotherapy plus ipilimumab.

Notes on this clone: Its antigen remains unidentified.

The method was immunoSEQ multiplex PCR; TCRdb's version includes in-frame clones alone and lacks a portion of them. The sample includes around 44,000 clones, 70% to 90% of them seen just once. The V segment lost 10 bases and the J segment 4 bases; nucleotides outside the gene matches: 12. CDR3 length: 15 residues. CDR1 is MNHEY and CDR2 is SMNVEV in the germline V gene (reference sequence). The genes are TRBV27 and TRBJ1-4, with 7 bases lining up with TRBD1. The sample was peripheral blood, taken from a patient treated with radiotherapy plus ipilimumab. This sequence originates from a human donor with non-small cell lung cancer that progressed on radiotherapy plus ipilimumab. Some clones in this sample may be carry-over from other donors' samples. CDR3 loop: CATSSQGNYNEKLFF. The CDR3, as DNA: TGTGCCACCTCTTCACAGGGGAACTATAATGAAAAACTGTTTTTT.